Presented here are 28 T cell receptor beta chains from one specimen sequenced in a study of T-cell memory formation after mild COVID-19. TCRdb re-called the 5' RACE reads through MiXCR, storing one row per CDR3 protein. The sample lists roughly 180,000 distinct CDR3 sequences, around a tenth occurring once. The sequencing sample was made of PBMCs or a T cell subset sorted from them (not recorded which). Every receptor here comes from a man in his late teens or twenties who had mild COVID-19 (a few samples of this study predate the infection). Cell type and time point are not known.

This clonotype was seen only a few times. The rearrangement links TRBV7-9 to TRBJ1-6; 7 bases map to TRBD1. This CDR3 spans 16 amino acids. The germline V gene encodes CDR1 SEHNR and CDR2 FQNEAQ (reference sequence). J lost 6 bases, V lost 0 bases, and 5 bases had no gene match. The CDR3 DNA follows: TGTGCCAGCAGCTTAGCGTACAGGGGCGGTAATTCACCCCTCCACTTT. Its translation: CASSLAYRGGNSPLHF.

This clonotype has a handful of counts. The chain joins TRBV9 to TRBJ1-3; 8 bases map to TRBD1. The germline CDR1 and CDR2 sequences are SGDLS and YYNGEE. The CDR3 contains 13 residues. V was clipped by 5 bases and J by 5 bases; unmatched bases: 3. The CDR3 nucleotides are TGTGCCAGCAGTGGACAGGGAAGAAACACCATATATTTT. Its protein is CASSGQGRNTIYF.

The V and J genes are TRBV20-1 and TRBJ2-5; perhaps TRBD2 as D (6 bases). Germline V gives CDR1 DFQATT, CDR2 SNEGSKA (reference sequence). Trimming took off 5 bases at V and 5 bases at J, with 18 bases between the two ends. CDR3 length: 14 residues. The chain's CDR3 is CSARGSSPLETQYF. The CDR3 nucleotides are TGCAGTGCTCGGGGGAGTTCACCATTGGAGACCCAGTACTTC.

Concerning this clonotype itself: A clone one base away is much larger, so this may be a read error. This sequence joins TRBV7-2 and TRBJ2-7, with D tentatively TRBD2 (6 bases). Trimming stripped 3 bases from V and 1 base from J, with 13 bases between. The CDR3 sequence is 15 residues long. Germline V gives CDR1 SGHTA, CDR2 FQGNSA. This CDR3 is CASSFLALLSYEQYF. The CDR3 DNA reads TGTGCCAGCAGCTTTCTAGCGCTCCTTTCCTACGAGCAGTACTTC.

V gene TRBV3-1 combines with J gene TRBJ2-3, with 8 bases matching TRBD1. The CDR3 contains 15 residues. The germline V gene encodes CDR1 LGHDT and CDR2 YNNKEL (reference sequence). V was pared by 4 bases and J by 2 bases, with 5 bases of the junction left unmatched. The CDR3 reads CASSPQGVFTDTQYF. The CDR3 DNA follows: TGTGCCAGCAGCCCACAGGGGGTCTTCACAGATACGCAGTATTTT.

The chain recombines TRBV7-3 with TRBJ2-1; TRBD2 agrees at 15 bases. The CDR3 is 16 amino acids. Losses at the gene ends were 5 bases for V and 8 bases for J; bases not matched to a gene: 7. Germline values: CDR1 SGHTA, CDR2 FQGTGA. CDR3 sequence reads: CASSPWTSGGADEQFF. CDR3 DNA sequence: TGTGCCAGCAGCCCATGGACTAGCGGGGGGGCGGATGAGCAGTTCTTC.

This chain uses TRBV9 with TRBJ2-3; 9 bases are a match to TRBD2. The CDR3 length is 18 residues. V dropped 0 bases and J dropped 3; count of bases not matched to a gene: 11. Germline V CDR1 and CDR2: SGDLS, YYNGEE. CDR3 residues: CASSVATAASGVTDTQYF. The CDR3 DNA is TGTGCCAGCAGCGTAGCTACCGCGGCTAGCGGGGTTACAGATACGCAGTATTTT.

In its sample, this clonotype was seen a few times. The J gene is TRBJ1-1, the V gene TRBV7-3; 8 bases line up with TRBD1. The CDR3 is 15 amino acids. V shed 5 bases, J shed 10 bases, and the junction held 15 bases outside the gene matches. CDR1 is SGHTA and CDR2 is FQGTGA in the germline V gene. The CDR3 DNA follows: TGTGCCAGCAGCCCGGCCGGACAGGGAAGGTCAGGAGCTTTCTTT. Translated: CASSPAGQGRSGAFF.

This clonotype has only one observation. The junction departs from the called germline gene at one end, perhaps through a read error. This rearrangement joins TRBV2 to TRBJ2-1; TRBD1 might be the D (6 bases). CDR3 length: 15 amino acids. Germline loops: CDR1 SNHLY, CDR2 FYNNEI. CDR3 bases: TGTGCCAGCACTGAACAGGGCTCTGGCTACAATGAGCAGTTCTTC. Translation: CASTEQGSGYNEQFF.

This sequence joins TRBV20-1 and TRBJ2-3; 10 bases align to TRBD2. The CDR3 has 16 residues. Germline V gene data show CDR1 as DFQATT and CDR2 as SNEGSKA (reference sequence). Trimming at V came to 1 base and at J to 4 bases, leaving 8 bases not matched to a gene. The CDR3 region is CSARVMRLAGADTQYF. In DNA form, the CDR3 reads TGCAGTGCTAGAGTTATGCGGCTAGCGGGGGCAGATACGCAGTATTTT.

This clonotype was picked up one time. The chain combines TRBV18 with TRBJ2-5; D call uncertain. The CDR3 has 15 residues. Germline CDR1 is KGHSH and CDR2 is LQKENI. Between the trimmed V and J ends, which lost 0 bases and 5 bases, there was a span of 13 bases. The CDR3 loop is CASSPPGSPLETQYF. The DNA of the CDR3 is TGTGCCAGCTCACCACCGGGCAGTCCTCTGGAGACCCAGTACTTC.

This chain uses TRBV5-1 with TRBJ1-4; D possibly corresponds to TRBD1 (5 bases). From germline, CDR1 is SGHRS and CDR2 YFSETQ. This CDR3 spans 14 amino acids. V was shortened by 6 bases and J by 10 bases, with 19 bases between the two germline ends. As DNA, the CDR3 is TGCGCCAGCAACTCCGGGACGCCACAAGGAAAACTGTTTTTT. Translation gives CASNSGTPQGKLFF. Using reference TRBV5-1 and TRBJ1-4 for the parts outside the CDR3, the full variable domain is KAGVTQTPRYLIKTRGQQVTLSCSPISGHRSVSWYQQTPGQGLQFLFEYFSETQRNKGNFPGRFSGRQFSNSRSEMNVSTLELGDSALYLCASNSGTPQGKLFFGSGTQLSVL.

CDR3 loop: CSADSGASGTYEQYF. CDR3 in DNA: TGCAGTGCGGACTCTGGAGCTTCGGGGACCTACGAGCAGTACTTC. The chain carries TRBV20-1 and TRBJ2-7; perhaps TRBD2 as D (5 bases). Trimming stripped 6 bases from V and 2 bases from J, with 20 bases between. In germline, CDR1 is DFQATT, CDR2 SNEGSKA (reference sequence). CDR3 length: 15 residues.

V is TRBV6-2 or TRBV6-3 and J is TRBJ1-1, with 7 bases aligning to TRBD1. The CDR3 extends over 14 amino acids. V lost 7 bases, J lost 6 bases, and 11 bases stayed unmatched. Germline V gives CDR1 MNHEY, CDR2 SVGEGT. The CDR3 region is CASTLGQGGSEAFF. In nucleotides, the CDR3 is TGTGCCAGCACCCTGGGCCAGGGGGGATCTGAAGCTTTCTTT.

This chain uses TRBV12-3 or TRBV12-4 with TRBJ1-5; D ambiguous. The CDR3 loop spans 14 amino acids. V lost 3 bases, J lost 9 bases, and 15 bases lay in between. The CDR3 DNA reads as TGTGCCAGCAGTTTGAGGCCGGTCGATCCGCCCCAGCATTTT. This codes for CASSLRPVDPPQHF.

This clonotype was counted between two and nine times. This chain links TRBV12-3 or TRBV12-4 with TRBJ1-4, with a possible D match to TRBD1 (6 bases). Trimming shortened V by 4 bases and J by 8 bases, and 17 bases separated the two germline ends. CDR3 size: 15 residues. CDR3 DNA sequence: TGTGCCAGCAGTTACGTCCGGGGGGCGGGCGAAAAACTGTTTTTT. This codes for CASSYVRGAGEKLFF.

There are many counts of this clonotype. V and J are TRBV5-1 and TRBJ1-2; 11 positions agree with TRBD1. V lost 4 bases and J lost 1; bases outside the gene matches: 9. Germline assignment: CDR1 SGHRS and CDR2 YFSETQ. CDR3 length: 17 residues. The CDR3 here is CASSPGQGAMLNYGYTF. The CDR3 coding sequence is TGCGCCAGCAGCCCAGGACAGGGGGCAATGCTTAACTATGGCTACACCTTC.

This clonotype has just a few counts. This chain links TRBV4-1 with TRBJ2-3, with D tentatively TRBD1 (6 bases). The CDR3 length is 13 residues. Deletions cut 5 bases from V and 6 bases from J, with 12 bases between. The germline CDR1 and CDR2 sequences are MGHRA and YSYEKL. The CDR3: CASSGGAGDTQYF. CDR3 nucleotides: TGCGCCAGCAGCGGGGGCGCAGGGGATACGCAGTATTTT.

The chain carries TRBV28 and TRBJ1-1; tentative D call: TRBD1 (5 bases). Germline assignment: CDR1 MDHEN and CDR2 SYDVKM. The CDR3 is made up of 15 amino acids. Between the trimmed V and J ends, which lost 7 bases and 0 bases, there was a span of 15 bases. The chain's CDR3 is CASTPGGYMNTEAFF. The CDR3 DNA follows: TGTGCCAGCACGCCGGGGGGTTACATGAACACTGAAGCTTTCTTT.

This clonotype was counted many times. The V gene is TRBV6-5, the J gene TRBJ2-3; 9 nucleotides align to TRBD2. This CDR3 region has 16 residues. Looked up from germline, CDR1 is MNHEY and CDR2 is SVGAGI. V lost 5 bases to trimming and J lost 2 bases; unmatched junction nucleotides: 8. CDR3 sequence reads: CASSRLTSGVTDTQYF. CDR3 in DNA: TGTGCCAGCAGTCGGCTGACTAGCGGAGTCACAGATACGCAGTATTTT.

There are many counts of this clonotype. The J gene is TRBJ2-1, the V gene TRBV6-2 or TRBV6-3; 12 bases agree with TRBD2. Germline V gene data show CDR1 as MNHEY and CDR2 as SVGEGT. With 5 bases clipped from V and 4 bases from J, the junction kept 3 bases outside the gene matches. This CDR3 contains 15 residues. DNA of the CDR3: TGTGCCAGCAGTACAGGGACTAGCGGGTACAATGAGCAGTTCTTC. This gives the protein CASSTGTSGYNEQFF.

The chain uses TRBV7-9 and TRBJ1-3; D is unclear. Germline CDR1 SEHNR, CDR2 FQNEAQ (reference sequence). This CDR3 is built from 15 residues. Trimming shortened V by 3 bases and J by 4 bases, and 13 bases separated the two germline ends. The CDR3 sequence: CASSLSRGPGNTIYF. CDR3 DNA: TGTGCCAGCAGCTTGAGCCGAGGACCCGGAAACACCATATATTTT.

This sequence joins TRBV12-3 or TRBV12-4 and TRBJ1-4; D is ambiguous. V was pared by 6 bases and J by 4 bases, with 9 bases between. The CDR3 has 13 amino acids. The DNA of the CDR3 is TGTGCCAGCAGAGACGGCCATAATGAAAAACTGTTTTTT. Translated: CASRDGHNEKLFF.

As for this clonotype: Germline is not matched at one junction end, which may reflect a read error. The CDR3 DNA sequence: TGTGCCAGCGGCTTTGGAATCCTCCAAGAGACCCAGTACTTC. Translation: CASGFGILQETQYF. V is TRBV5-6 and J is TRBJ2-5; D not certain. The CDR3 has 14 amino acids. Germline V lookup: CDR1 SGHDT, CDR2 YYEEEE.

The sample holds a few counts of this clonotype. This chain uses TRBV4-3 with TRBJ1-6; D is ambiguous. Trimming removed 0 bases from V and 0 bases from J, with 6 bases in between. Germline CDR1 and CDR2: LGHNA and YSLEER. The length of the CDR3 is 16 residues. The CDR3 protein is CASSQEGSSYNSPLHF. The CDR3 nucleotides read TGCGCCAGCAGCCAAGAGGGGAGCTCCTATAATTCACCCCTCCACTTT.

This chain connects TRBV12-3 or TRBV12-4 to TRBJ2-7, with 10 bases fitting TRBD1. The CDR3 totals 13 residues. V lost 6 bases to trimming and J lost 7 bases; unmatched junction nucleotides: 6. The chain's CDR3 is CASSIRDRGEQYF. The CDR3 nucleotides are TGTGCCAGCAGCATCCGGGACAGGGGAGAGCAGTACTTC.

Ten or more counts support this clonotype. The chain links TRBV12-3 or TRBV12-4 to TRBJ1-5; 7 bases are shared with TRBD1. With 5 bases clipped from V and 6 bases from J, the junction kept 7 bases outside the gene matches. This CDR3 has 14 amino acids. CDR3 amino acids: CASSTQGTFQPQHF. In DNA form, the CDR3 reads TGTGCCAGCAGTACACAGGGGACTTTTCAGCCCCAGCATTTT.

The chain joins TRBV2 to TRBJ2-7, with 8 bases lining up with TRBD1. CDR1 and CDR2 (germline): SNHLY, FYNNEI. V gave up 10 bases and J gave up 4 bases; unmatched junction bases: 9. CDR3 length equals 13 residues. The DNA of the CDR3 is TGTGCCAAAGGACAGGGTGTCTTGTACGAGCAGTACTTC. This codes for CAKGQGVLYEQYF.